Only a few counts were recorded for the clone carrying this T cell receptor (beta chain). Unique molecular identifiers featured in how the TCRbeta library was prepared. Via MiXCR, TCRdb re-called the PCR reads, giving one row per CDR3 protein. Of 350,000 to 400,000 distinct CDR3 sequences listed, roughly 22% are singletons. The entry originates in a study of T-cell reconstitution after alpha-beta-depleted transplantation in children. The CDR3 length is 16 residues. Germline CDR1 and CDR2: MDHEN and SYDVKM. V was cut by 6 bases and J by 9 bases, with 25 bases left in between. The input for sequencing was PBMCs from the stem cell graft donor, taken from the stem cell graft. The clonotype was recovered from a human donor who donated a stem cell graft to a child with acute myeloid leukemia. V and J are TRBV28 and TRBJ2-3, with D possibly matching TRBD1 (6 bases). The CDR3 DNA follows: TGTGCCAGCAGCCGAACCAACAGGGAAACAAGGCACACGCAGTATTTT. This translates into CASSRTNRETRHTQYF.